The sequence of this T cell receptor beta chain was determined in a study of CD8 T cells in ankylosing spondylitis. Study-wide results and limits: Earlier reports found some motif variants in synovial fluid and blood in reactive arthritis. Made up of about eight highly homologous variants, a TCR beta motif appeared characteristic of ankylosing spondylitis blood. As reported, disease-linked clones showed significant enrichment in matched ankylosing spondylitis synovial fluid.

Researchers built TCR beta libraries using quantitative 5'-RACE with molecular barcodes. TCRdb processed the 5' RACE reads anew with MiXCR; each CDR3 protein has one entry. The sample gives some 240,000 distinct CDR3 sequences, around 9.1% of which show up once; under 7.5% is in the top ten. This clonotype was observed at least ten times. What it recognizes is unknown. The CDR3 spans 15 residues. CDR1 is SGDLS and CDR2 is YYNGEE in the germline V gene. The germline V and J ends were trimmed by 0 bases and 2 bases, with 11 bases remaining between them. The rearrangement joins TRBV9 to TRBJ1-2; D unresolved. Sample: blood, either unsorted or a sorted T cell fraction (not recorded which). The TCR originated in a male donor with ankylosing spondylitis or in good health (not recorded which). DNA for the CDR3: TGTGCCAGCAGCGTAGAAAGTGGGCCCAACTATGGCTACACCTTC. This gives the protein CASSVESGPNYGYTF. The variable domain in full, with the rest retrieved from reference TRBV9 and TRBJ1-2, is DSGVTQTPKHLITATGQRVTLRCSPRSGDLSVYWYQQSLDQGLQFLIQYYNGEERAKGNILERFSAQQFPDLHSELNLSSLELGDSALYFCASSVESGPNYGYTFGSGTRLTVV.